The 30 T cell receptor beta chains below were found in one sample sequenced in a study of cytotoxic CD8 clonotypes in ibrutinib-treated CLL (dated by TCRdb to the early 2020s). Interpreted using the paper, the time point label stands for: 12 months on ibrutinib. The library came from the immunoSEQ multiplex PCR assay. TCRdb took this table from immuneACCESS and kept in-frame rearrangements with V and J called. Such tables lack part of the clones; where checked against another copy, unresolved V genes explain under half of the gap, and the rest is unexplained. For this sample the table gives around 160,000 clones, of which roughly 77% were detected only once. Roughly 2% of the sample belongs to the ten largest clones. This specimen was PBMCs, taken after 12 months of ibrutinib treatment. The receptor source for this set is a human donor with chronic lymphocytic leukemia.

The J gene is TRBJ1-5, the V gene TRBV27; TRBD1 aligns across 7 bases. The CDR3 is made up of 16 amino acids. CDR1 and CDR2 (germline): MNHEY, SMNVEV (reference sequence). V trimming: 1 base; J trimming: 6 bases; junction bases outside the gene matches: 9. Written as DNA, the CDR3 is TGTGCCAGCAGTTTATTGTCTGGGCAGGGGGGTCAGCCCCAGCATTTT. Translation gives CASSLLSGQGGQPQHF.

In this sample, this clone turned up once. This chain joins TRBV19 and TRBJ1-5; 8 nucleotides align to TRBD1. The V segment lost 5 bases and the J segment 7 bases; nucleotides outside the gene matches: 13. The germline gives CDR1 LNHDA, CDR2 SQIVND (reference sequence). The CDR3 has 16 amino acids. CDR3 coding DNA: TGTGCCAGTAGTCGACAGGGGACCGAAAGGTACCAGCCCCAGCATTTT. Protein: CASSRQGTERYQPQHF.

V is TRBV4-1 and J is TRBJ2-5, with 13 positions matching TRBD2. V trimming: 3 bases; J trimming: 5 bases; junction bases outside the gene matches: 9. Germline loops: CDR1 MGHRA, CDR2 YSYEKL. The CDR3 loop spans 17 amino acids. CDR3 nucleotides: TGCGCCAGCAGCCACCCCGGGACTAGCGGGGTTGGTGAGACCCAGTACTTC. Amino acids: CASSHPGTSGVGETQYF.

This clone was seen only a few times. V is TRBV4-3 and J is TRBJ2-5; D uncertain. V was clipped by 3 bases and J by 3 bases, with 8 bases between them. The CDR3 runs 13 residues. CDR1 and CDR2 from the germline V gene are LGHNA and YSLEER. DNA of the CDR3: TGCGCCAGCAGCCAGGGGATGGAAGAGACCCAGTACTTC. It encodes CASSQGMEETQYF.

The rearrangement joins TRBV18 to TRBJ1-2; TRBD1 agrees at 9 bases. Trimming took 2 bases from V and 7 from J; bases not matched to a gene: 20. Germline V gene sequence: CDR1 KGHSH, CDR2 LQKENI. This CDR3 is built from 19 residues. The CDR3 spells CASSPIDYGTGTFHGGYTF. DNA of the CDR3: TGTGCCAGCTCACCAATTGATTATGGGACAGGGACCTTTCATGGTGGCTACACCTTC. The whole variable domain, filled in from reference TRBV18 and TRBJ1-2, reads NAGVMQNPRHLVRRRGQEARLRCSPMKGHSHVYWYRQLPEEGLKFMVYLQKENIIDESGMPKERFSAEFPKEGPSILRIQQVVRGDSAAYFCASSPIDYGTGTFHGGYTFGSGTRLTVV.

This clone was detected ten times or more. CDR3 region: CASSPGGSLTEAFF. CDR3 bases: TGTGCCAGCAGCCCAGGGGGCTCTCTCACTGAAGCTTTCTTT. V gene TRBV28 combines with J gene TRBJ1-1, with TRBD1 matching 8 bases. The CDR3 covers 14 residues. The germline V gene encodes CDR1 MDHEN and CDR2 SYDVKM. After removal of 6 bases from V and 4 bases from J, the junction contained 7 bases not matched to a gene.

This clone was seen only once. The V gene is TRBV6-1, the J gene TRBJ1-3, with D unresolved. This CDR3 has 14 amino acids. Trimming took off 3 bases at V and 4 bases at J, with 10 bases between the two ends. Germline V gene sequence: CDR1 MNHNS, CDR2 SASEGT. The CDR3 region is CASSDWGSGNTIYF. The CDR3 DNA reads TGTGCCAGCAGTGATTGGGGTAGCGGAAACACCATATATTTT.

The J gene is TRBJ2-5, the V gene TRBV7-9; D is unclear. This CDR3 spans 14 amino acids. The germline gives CDR1 SEHNR, CDR2 FQNEAQ (reference sequence). V shed 6 bases and J shed 3 bases, with 14 bases lying between them. CDR3 protein: CASRYTSDEETQYF. The DNA for the CDR3 is TGTGCCAGCAGGTATACCTCGGACGAAGAGACCCAGTACTTC.

Turning to this clone: Germline and junction disagree at one end, which may indicate a read error. The chain joins TRBV7-7 to TRBJ1-4; no clear D. Germline assignment: CDR1 SSHAT and CDR2 FNYEAQ (reference sequence). This CDR3 is built from 15 residues. CDR3 amino acids: CASSLAAGTNEKLFF. The DNA of the CDR3 is TGTGCTAGCAGCTTAGCGGCTGGAACTAATGAAAAACTGTTTTTT.

The CDR3: CASSLAGTSGLTLAKNIQYF. CDR3 in DNA: TGTGCCAGCAGCTTAGCTGGGACTAGCGGATTGACCCTAGCCAAAAACATTCAGTACTTC. The V and J genes are TRBV7-2 and TRBJ2-4; 11 bases agree with TRBD2. Germline-derived CDR1 and CDR2 are SGHTA and FQGNSA. Trimming cost V 0 bases and J 0 bases; bases outside gene matches: 10. The CDR3 runs to 20 residues. The full variable domain, rest sourced from reference TRBV7-2 and TRBJ2-4, is GAGVSQSPSNKVTEKGKDVELRCDPISGHTALYWYRQSLGQGLEFLIYFQGNSAPDKSGLPSDRFSAERTGGSVSTLTIQRTQQEDSAVYLCASSLAGTSGLTLAKNIQYFGAGTRLSVL.

The chain couples TRBV27 to TRBJ2-5, with 8 bases that match TRBD2. The trim removed 3 bases at V and 3 bases at J, leaving 9 bases unmatched. The germline gives CDR1 MNHEY, CDR2 SMNVEV (reference sequence). This CDR3 comprises 16 residues. The CDR3 region is CASSFGGGSGEETQYF. In DNA, the CDR3 is TGTGCCAGCAGTTTTGGGGGGGGTAGCGGGGAAGAGACCCAGTACTTC.

The chain uses TRBV2 and TRBJ2-7; weak D call: TRBD1 (6 bases). The CDR3 runs to 15 residues. Germline assignment: CDR1 SNHLY and CDR2 FYNNEI. Trimming stripped 1 base from V and 0 bases from J, with 10 bases between. The CDR3 nucleotides are TGTGCCAGCAGTGAAGTTCACAGGGACTCCTACGAGCAGTACTTC. Its protein is CASSEVHRDSYEQYF.

The chain employs TRBV28 and TRBJ2-7; D not certain. The CDR3 length is 16 residues. Germline CDR1 and CDR2: MDHEN and SYDVKM. V dropped 2 bases and J dropped 2 bases, with 16 bases sitting between them. In nucleotides, the CDR3 is TGTGCCAGCAGTTTAATTCTGAAAACTCCCACCTACGAGCAGTACTTC. It codes for CASSLILKTPTYEQYF.

The chain links TRBV5-1 to TRBJ2-5, with 10 positions matching TRBD2. This CDR3 has 16 residues. CDR1 and CDR2 from the germline V gene are SGHRS and YFSETQ. V shed 2 bases, J shed 0 bases, and the junction held 4 bases outside the gene matches. The CDR3 is CASSLLAGPYQETQYF. The CDR3 nucleotides are TGCGCCAGCAGCTTACTAGCGGGACCGTACCAAGAGACCCAGTACTTC.

The chain combines TRBV7-2 with TRBJ2-1; D is unresolved. Looked up from germline, CDR1 is SGHTA and CDR2 is FQGNSA. The CDR3 has 11 amino acids. V lost 1 base and J 9 bases, leaving 4 bases between the germline ends. DNA for the CDR3: TGTGCCAGCAGCTTAGAGGGTGAGCAGTTCTTC. Its protein is CASSLEGEQFF.

The chain employs TRBV19 and TRBJ2-7; 8 nucleotides align to TRBD2. Germline trimming cut 7 bases from V and 0 bases from J; bases unmatched to any gene: 5. CDR3 length: 14 amino acids. Germline V gene data show CDR1 as LNHDA and CDR2 as SQIVND (reference sequence). The CDR3 sequence is CASTPGGGSYEQYF. The DNA for the CDR3 is TGTGCCAGTACCCCGGGAGGGGGCTCCTACGAGCAGTACTTC.

This clone was recorded once. This chain links TRBV5-1 with TRBJ1-1; D remains ambiguous. V lost 4 bases and J 1 base, leaving 11 bases between the germline ends. The CDR3 loop spans 14 amino acids. Germline V gene data show CDR1 as SGHRS and CDR2 as YFSETQ. The CDR3 DNA sequence: TGCGCCAGCAGCCTCACACAGAGGAACACTGAAGCTTTCTTT. This codes for CASSLTQRNTEAFF.

The V gene is TRBV5-5, the J gene TRBJ1-6; 9 bases align to TRBD1. Germline V lookup: CDR1 SGHKS, CDR2 YYEKEE (reference sequence). CDR3 size: 16 residues. V trimming: 4 bases; J trimming: 7 bases; junction bases outside the gene matches: 9. The CDR3 DNA is TGTGCCAGCAGCCCAAGGACCGGGACAGGGAATTCACCCCTCCACTTT. It translates to CASSPRTGTGNSPLHF.

This clone was picked up a small number of times. V usage is TRBV7-2 and J usage is TRBJ1-2, with a tentative D call TRBD1 (5 bases). Germline CDR1 SGHTA, CDR2 FQGNSA. The CDR3 extends over 14 amino acids. Deletions cut 4 bases from V and 8 bases from J, with 17 bases between. The CDR3 DNA sequence: TGTGCCAGCAGCTCCTCCGGGACCCGGAGCGGCTACACCTTC. Encoded protein: CASSSSGTRSGYTF.

This clone was counted a single time. The rearrangement uses TRBV2 and TRBJ1-4, with 7 bases fitting TRBD1. The germline CDR1 and CDR2 sequences are SNHLY and FYNNEI. Germline trimming cut 7 bases from V and 3 bases from J; bases unmatched to any gene: 5. CDR3 length equals 14 residues. The CDR3 protein is CASTGTGANEKLFF. The CDR3 coding sequence is TGTGCCAGCACCGGCACAGGGGCTAATGAAAAACTGTTTTTT.

The rearrangement uses TRBV18 and TRBJ1-5, with D perhaps TRBD1 (6 bases). CDR1 and CDR2 from the germline V gene are KGHSH and LQKENI. This CDR3 is built from 14 residues. V shed 2 bases and J shed 3 bases, with 8 bases lying between them. CDR3 amino acids: CASSPGQNNQPQHF. CDR3 in DNA: TGTGCCAGCTCACCAGGACAGAACAATCAGCCCCAGCATTTT.

The genes are TRBV28 and TRBJ2-7; a weak D match, TRBD1 (6 bases). The CDR3 runs to 14 residues. The germline gives CDR1 MDHEN, CDR2 SYDVKM. V lost 1 base, J lost 2 bases, and 9 bases lay in between. This chain's CDR3 is CASSLSGHTYEQYF. The CDR3 DNA is TGTGCCAGCAGTTTATCGGGACATACCTACGAGCAGTACTTC. Combining the CDR3 with reference TRBV28 and TRBJ2-7 gives the whole variable domain DVKVTQSSRYLVKRTGEKVFLECVQDMDHENMFWYRQDPGLGLRLIYFSYDVKMKEKGDIPEGYSVSREKKERFSLILESASTNQTSMYLCASSLSGHTYEQYFGPGTRLTVT.

The sample holds a few counts of this clone. V gene TRBV28 combines with J gene TRBJ1-2, with 9 bases aligning to TRBD1. The germline CDR1 and CDR2 sequences are MDHEN and SYDVKM. V gave up 3 bases and J gave up 8 bases; unmatched junction bases: 10. The CDR3 consists of 15 residues. The CDR3 reads CASSFALGQGGGYTF. DNA for the CDR3: TGTGCCAGCAGTTTCGCTCTGGGACAGGGAGGCGGCTACACCTTC.

The J gene is TRBJ1-2, the V gene TRBV29-1; 7 bases are shared with TRBD1. Looked up from germline, CDR1 is SQVTM and CDR2 is ANQGSEA. V was clipped by 7 bases and J by 6 bases; unmatched bases: 14. The CDR3 runs 14 residues. CDR3 amino acids: CSAFGQAGLNGYTF. The DNA of the CDR3 is TGCAGCGCTTTCGGACAGGCAGGGTTGAATGGCTACACCTTC.

This clone was observed once. The chain couples TRBV5-8 to TRBJ1-2; 9 bases line up with TRBD1. The CDR3 totals 16 residues. V lost 4 bases and J lost 4; bases outside the gene matches: 11. Germline CDR1 and CDR2: SGHTS and YDEGEE. The CDR3: CASSARGGTGFYGYTF. CDR3 nucleotides: TGTGCCAGCAGCGCCCGGGGGGGGACAGGGTTCTATGGCTACACCTTC.

J is TRBJ2-1 and V is TRBV4-1; D is perhaps TRBD1 (6 bases). The V end lost 3 bases, the J end lost 0 bases, and 15 bases lay between the germline ends. This CDR3 contains 17 residues. The germline gives CDR1 MGHRA, CDR2 YSYEKL. CDR3 residues: CASSHQQGTSSYNEQFF. CDR3 nucleotides: TGCGCCAGCAGCCATCAACAGGGAACCAGCTCCTACAATGAGCAGTTCTTC.

A few counts support this clone. The chain recombines TRBV10-3 with TRBJ1-1; D uncertain. This CDR3 contains 12 residues. V shed 4 bases and J shed 0 bases, with 3 bases lying between them. Germline assignment: CDR1 ENHRY and CDR2 SYGVKD. CDR3 in DNA: TGTGCCATCAGTGGAATGAACACTGAAGCTTTCTTT. Its protein is CAISGMNTEAFF.

The chain links TRBV9 to TRBJ1-5; D is undetermined. V lost 0 bases and J lost 1, with 8 bases in between. The V gene's germline CDR1 is SGDLS and CDR2 YYNGEE. This CDR3 has 15 amino acids. Written as DNA, the CDR3 is TGTGCCAGCAGCGTAGGGCAGGCGAGCAATCAGCCCCAGCATTTT. Translating gives CASSVGQASNQPQHF.

V usage is TRBV6-6 and J usage is TRBJ2-7; TRBD1 might be the D (5 bases). Deletions cut 0 bases from V and 5 bases from J, with 11 bases between. This CDR3 has 14 residues. Germline-derived CDR1 and CDR2 are MNHNY and SVGAGI (reference sequence). This CDR3 is CASSYSGRANEQYF. For the CDR3, the DNA is TGTGCCAGCAGTTACTCAGGCAGGGCAAACGAGCAGTACTTC.

The chain links TRBV5-8 to TRBJ2-3, with 7 bases identical to TRBD1. V lost 7 bases, J lost 4 bases, and 15 bases stayed unmatched. This CDR3 has 16 residues. Germline CDR1 SGHTS, CDR2 YDEGEE. CDR3 sequence: CASLQGLDRLSDTQYF. Here the CDR3 DNA reads TGTGCCAGCCTCCAGGGATTGGACAGGCTGTCAGATACGCAGTATTTT.